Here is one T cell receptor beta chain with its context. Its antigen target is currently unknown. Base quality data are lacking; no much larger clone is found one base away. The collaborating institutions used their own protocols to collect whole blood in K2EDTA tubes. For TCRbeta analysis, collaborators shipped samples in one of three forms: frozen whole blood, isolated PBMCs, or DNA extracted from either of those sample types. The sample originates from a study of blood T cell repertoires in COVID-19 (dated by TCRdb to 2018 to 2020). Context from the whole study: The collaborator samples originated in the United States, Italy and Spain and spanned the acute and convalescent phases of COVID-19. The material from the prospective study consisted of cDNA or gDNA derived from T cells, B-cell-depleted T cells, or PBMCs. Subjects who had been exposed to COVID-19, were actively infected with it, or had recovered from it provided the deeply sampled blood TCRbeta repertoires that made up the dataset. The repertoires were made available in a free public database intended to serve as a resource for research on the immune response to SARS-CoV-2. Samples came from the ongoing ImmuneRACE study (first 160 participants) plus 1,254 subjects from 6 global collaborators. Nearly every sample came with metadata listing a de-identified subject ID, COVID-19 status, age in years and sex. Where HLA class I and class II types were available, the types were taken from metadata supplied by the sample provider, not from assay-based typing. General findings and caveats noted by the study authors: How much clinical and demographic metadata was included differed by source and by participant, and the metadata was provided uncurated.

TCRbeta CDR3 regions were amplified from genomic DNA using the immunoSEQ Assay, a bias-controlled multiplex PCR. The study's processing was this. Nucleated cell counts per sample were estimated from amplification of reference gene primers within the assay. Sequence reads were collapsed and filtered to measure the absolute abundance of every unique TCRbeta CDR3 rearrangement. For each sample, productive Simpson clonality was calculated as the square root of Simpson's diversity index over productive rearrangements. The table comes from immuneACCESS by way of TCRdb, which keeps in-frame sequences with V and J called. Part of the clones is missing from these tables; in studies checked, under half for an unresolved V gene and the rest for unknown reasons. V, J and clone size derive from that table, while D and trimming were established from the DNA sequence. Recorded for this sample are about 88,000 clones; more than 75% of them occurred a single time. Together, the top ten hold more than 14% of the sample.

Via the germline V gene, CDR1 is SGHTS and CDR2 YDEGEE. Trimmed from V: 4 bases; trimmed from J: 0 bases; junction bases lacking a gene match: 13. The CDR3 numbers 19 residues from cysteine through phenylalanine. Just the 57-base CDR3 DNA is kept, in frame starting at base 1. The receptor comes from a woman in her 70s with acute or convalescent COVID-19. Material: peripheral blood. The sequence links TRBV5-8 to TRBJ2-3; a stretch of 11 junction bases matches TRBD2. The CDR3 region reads CASSRDVTSGSWSTDTQYF. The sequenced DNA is TGTGCCAGCAGCCGTGACGTAACTAGCGGGAGTTGGAGCACAGATACGCAGTATTTT.